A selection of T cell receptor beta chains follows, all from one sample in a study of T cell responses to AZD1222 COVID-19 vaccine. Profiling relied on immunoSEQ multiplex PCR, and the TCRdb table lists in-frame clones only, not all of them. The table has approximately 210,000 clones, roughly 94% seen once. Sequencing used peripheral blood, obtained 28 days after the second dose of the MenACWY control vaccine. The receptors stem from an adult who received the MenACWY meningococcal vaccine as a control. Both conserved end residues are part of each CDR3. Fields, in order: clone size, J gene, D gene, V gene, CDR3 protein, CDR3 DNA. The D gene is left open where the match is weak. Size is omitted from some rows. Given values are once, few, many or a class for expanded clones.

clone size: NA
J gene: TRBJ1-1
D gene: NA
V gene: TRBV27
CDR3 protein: CASSLSVFMNTEAFF
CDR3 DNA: TGTGCCAGCAGTTTATCCGTTTTCATGAACACTGAAGCTTTCTTT

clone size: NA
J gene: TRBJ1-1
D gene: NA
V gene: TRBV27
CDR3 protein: CASSLSFALQGNTEAFF
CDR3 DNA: TGTGCCAGCAGTTTATCCTTCGCCCTCCAAGGGAACACTGAAGCTTTCTTT

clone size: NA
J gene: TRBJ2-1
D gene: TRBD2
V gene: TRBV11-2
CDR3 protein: CASSSTSEPSKQFF
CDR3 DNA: TGTGCCAGCAGCTCGACTAGCGAACCCTCGAAACAGTTCTTC

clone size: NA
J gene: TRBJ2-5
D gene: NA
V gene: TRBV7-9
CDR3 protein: CASSLARTEETQYF
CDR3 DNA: TGTGCCAGCAGCTTGGCCAGGACCGAAGAGACCCAGTACTTC

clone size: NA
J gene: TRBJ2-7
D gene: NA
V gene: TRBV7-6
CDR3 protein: CASSLGGQGRYEQYF
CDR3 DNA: TGTGCCAGCAGCTTAGGGGGGCAAGGGAGGTACGAGCAGTACTTC

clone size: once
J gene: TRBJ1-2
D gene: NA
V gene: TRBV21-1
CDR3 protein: CASSKALGVGYTF
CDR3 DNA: TGTGCCAGCAGCAAAGCGCTCGGGGTCGGCTACACCTTC

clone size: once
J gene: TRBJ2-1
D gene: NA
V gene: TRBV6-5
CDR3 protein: CASKQPGLLIEQFF
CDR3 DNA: TGTGCCAGCAAACAACCGGGACTTCTGATAGAGCAGTTCTTC

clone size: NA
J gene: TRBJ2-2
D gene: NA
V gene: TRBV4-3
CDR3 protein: CASSQEVATHMNTGELFF
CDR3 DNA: TGCGCCAGCAGCCAAGAAGTTGCCACCCACATGAACACCGGGGAGCTGTTTTTT

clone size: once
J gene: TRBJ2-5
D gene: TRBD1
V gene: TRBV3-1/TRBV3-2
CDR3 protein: CASSQGDRAGEETQYF
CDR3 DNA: TGTGCCAGCAGCCAAGGGGACAGGGCGGGCGAGGAGACCCAGTACTTC

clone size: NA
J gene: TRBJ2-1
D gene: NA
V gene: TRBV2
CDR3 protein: CASSEVLNEQFF
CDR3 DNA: TGTGCCAGCAGTGAAGTATTGAATGAGCAGTTCTTC

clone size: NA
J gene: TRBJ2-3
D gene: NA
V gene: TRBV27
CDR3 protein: CASSLLRAAGTDTQYF
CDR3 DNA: TGTGCCAGCAGTCTCCTGCGGGCAGCCGGCACAGATACGCAGTATTTT

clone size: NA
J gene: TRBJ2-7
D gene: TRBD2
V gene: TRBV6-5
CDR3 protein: CASSYGFERDYEQYF
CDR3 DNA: TGTGCCAGCAGTTACGGTTTCGAGCGGGACTACGAGCAGTACTTC

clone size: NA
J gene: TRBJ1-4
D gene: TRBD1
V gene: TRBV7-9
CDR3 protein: CASSPAGQPNEKLFF
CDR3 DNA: TGTGCCAGCAGCCCCGCGGGACAGCCCAATGAAAAACTGTTTTTT

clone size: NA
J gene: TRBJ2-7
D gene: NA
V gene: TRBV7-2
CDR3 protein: CASSTPEQGQWVQYF
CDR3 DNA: TGTGCCAGCAGCACCCCGGAACAGGGCCAATGGGTGCAGTACTTC

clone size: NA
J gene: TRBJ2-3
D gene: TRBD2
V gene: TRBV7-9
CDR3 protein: CASSLARGGADTQYF
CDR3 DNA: TGTGCCAGCAGCTTAGCACGGGGGGGCGCAGATACGCAGTATTTT

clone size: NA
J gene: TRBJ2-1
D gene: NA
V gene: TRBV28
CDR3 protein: CASSLGDSSSYNEQFF
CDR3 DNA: TGTGCCAGCAGTTTAGGGGACTCCAGCTCCTACAATGAGCAGTTCTTC

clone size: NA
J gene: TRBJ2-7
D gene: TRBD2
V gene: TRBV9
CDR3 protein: CASSATSGNYEQYF
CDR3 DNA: TGTGCCAGCAGCGCGACTAGCGGAAACTACGAGCAGTACTTC

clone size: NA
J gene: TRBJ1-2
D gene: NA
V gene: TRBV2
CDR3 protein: CASSWPAYGYTF
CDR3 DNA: TGTGCCAGCAGTTGGCCGGCCTATGGCTACACCTTC

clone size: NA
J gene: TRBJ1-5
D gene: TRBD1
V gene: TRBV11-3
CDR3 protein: CASSRTGFWQPQHF
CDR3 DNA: TGTGCCAGCAGCAGGACAGGGTTTTGGCAGCCCCAGCATTTT

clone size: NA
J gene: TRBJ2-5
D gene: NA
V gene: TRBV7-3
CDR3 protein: CASSLGEGTQYF
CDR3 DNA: TGTGCCAGCAGCTTGGGGGAAGGGACCCAGTACTTC

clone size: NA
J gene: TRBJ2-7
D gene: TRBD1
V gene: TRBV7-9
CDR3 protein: CASSRGRGLAYEQYF
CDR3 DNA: TGTGCCAGCAGCCGGGGCAGGGGGCTCGCCTACGAGCAGTACTTC

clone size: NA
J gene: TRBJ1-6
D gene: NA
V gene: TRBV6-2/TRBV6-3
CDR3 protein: CASSYSVRVDSPLHF
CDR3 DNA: TGTGCCAGCAGTTACTCGGTCAGGGTGGATTCACCCCTCCACTTT

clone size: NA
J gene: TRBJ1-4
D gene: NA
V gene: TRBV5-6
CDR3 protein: CASSSSRGQITDEKLFF
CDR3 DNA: TGTGCCAGCAGCTCTTCTCGAGGACAGATAACTGATGAAAAACTGTTTTTT

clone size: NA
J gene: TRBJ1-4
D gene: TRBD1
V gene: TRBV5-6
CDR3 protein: CASSLPGQGAEKLFF
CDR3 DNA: TGTGCCAGCAGCCTACCGGGACAGGGGGCAGAAAAACTGTTTTTT

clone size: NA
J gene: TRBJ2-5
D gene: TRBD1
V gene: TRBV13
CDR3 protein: CASSFTTGKETQYF
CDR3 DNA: TGTGCCAGCAGCTTCACGACAGGGAAAGAGACCCAGTACTTC

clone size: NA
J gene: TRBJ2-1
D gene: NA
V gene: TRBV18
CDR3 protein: CASTHYSGDYNEQFF
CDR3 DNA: TGTGCCAGCACGCACTATTCGGGAGACTACAATGAGCAGTTCTTC

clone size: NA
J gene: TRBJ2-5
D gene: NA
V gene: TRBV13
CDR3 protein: CASSPRDQETQYF
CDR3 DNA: TGTGCCAGCAGCCCGAGAGACCAAGAGACCCAGTACTTC

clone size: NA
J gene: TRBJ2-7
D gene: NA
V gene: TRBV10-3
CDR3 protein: CAIQRQTDSQSSYEQYF
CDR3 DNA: TGTGCCATCCAGAGACAGACGGACAGCCAAAGCTCCTACGAGCAGTACTTC

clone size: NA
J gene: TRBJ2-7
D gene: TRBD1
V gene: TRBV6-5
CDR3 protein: CASSRDSFYEQYF
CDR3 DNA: TGTGCCAGCAGCCGGGACAGTTTCTACGAGCAGTACTTC

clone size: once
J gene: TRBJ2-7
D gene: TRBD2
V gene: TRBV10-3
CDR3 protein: CAISEPRTSRYEQYF
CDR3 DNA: TGTGCCATCAGTGAGCCCCGGACTAGCAGGTACGAGCAGTACTTC

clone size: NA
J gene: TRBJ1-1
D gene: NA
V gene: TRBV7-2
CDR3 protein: CASSLMVSGITEAFF
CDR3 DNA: TGTGCCAGCAGCTTAATGGTCTCGGGGATCACTGAAGCTTTCTTT

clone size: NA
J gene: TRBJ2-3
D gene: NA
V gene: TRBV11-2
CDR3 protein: CASGLGRDTQYF
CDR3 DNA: TGTGCCAGCGGATTGGGACGAGATACGCAGTATTTT

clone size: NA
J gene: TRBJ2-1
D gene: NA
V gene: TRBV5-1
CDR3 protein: CASSEDRLSYNEQFF
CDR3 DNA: TGCGCCAGCAGCGAAGACAGACTCTCCTACAATGAGCAGTTCTTC

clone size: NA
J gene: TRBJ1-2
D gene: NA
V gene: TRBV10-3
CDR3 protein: CAISELGGLYGYTF
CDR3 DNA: TGTGCCATCAGTGAGTTAGGGGGGCTTTATGGCTACACCTTC

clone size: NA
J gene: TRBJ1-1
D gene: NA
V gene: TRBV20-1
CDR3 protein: CSARDPGVAFF
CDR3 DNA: TGCAGTGCTAGAGATCCTGGGGTTGCTTTCTTT